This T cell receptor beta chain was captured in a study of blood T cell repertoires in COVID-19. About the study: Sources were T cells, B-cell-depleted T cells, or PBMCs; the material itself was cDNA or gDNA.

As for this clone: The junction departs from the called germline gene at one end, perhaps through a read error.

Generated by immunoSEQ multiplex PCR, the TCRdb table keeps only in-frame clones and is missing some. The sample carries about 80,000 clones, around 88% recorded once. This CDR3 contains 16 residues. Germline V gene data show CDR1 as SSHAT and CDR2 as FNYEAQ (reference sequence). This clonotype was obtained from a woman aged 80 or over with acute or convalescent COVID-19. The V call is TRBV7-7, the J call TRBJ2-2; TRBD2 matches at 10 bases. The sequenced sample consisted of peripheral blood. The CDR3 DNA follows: TGTGCTAGCAGCAGCGGACTAGCGGCGAACACCGGGGAGCTGTTTTTT. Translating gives CASSSGLAANTGELFF.